What follows is one TCR beta chain and its context. No antigen is known for it. As for the donors, each was a healthy bone marrow donor. Nominally healthy donors provided the samples, though records likely missed some immune exposures. 60 Vbeta and 13 Jbeta primers were used in PCR. This table comes from immunoSEQ multiplex PCR, and its TCRdb copy is limited to in-frame clones, with some not included. The sample holds about 100,000 clones. The sample comes from a study of cytomegalovirus exposure and HLA in healthy donors. Study conclusions and caveats: According to an earlier analysis, most TCR beta V segments yielded productive rearrangements about 87% or about 30% of the time. TCR beta chains associated with HLA were, in a later analysis, more clonally expanded than equally common others.

In germline, CDR1 is KGHSH, CDR2 LQKENI. CDR3 length: 13 amino acids. The V end lost 8 bases, the J end lost 1 base, and 11 bases lay between the germline ends. Sequencing was done on a sample of PBMCs. The V gene is TRBV18, the J gene TRBJ1-1; maybe TRBD1 (6 bases). This clonotype was sampled from a man aged 50 to 59 in good health and CMV-seronegative. The CDR3 DNA reads TGTGCCAGCGCTCGGGGGGCGAACACTGAAGCTTTCTTT. This sequence encodes CASARGANTEAFF.